Only a few counts were recorded for the clone carrying this TCR beta chain. Its specificity is not known. The germline V and J ends were trimmed by 4 bases and 7 bases, with 29 bases remaining between them. This CDR3 comprises 19 residues. Germline CDR1 reads LNHDA; CDR2 reads SQIVND (reference sequence). Unique molecular identifier tags were affixed to discrete cDNA molecules. TCRdb processed the 5' RACE reads anew with MiXCR; each CDR3 protein has one entry. The table records about 92,000 distinct CDR3 sequences, roughly 15% of them present only once. This entry comes from a study of early T cells in non-severe SARS-CoV-2 infection. General study findings and limits: There was a bias toward anti-spike CD8 responses in VDJdb matching, which missed private and CD4 specificities.

The sample consisted of whole blood. The sequence derives from an adult who was a healthcare worker with PCR-confirmed SARS-CoV-2 infection or an uninfected control (not recorded which). This chain connects TRBV19 to TRBJ1-5; D possibly corresponds to TRBD1 (6 bases). The CDR3 here is CASSTPIQVVTGRTQPQHF. In DNA, the CDR3 is TGTGCCAGTAGTACCCCCATTCAAGTGGTCACAGGGAGGACCCAGCCCCAGCATTTT. Drawing the rest from reference TRBV19 and TRBJ1-5, the complete variable domain is DGGITQSPKYLFRKEGQNVTLSCEQNLNHDAMYWYRQDPGQGLRLIYYSQIVNDFQKGDIAEGYSVSREKKESFPLTVTSAQKNPTAFYLCASSTPIQVVTGRTQPQHFGDGTRLSIL.